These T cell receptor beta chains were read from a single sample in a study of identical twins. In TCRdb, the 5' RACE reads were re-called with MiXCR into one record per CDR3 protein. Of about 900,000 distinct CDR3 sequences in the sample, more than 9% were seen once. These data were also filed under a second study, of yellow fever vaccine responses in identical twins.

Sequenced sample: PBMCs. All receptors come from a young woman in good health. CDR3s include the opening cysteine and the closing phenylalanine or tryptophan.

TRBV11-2 CASSLEGGRRNPYNEQFF
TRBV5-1 CASKATNTGELFF
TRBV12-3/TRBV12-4 CASSSTPFTGELFF
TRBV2 CASRLAGLQNTGELFF
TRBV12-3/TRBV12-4 CASSLATSGDTQYF
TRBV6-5 CASSYRRQIGYTF
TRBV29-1 CSVERPTGRGTDTQYF
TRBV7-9 CASSFQHNYITGETF
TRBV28 CASSLYGQGDTGELFF
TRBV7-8 CASSSPPTGNTEAFF
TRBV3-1 CASSQGYAAEKLFF
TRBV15 CATTDKRLNIQYF
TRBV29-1 CSVDRESGYTF
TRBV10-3 CAIGTGRDNEKLFF
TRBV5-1 CASSSHPPAYNEQFF